Shown below are 5 T cell receptor beta chains from a single sample sequenced in a study of PD-1 blockade in classical Hodgkin lymphoma. Time point specified: cycle 4 day 1 (C4D1), after less than seven weeks of nivolumab. Exposure to brentuximab vedotin varied, and each patient had relapsed following autologous stem cell transplantation. By magnetic negative selection, CD4+ T cells were purified from thawed PBMCs. The method was immunoSEQ multiplex PCR; TCRdb's version includes in-frame clones alone and lacks a portion of them. The sample consists of 20,000 to 25,000 clones, 80% of them appearing once. The specimen was CD4+ T cells from blood, collected before the fourth cycle of nivolumab. The receptor set was obtained from a human donor with classical Hodgkin lymphoma.

This sequence joins TRBV6-5 and TRBJ1-5; D not resolved. The V gene's germline CDR1 is MNHEY and CDR2 SVGAGI. Trimming stripped 5 bases from V and 5 bases from J, with 7 bases between. The CDR3 extends over 12 amino acids. The CDR3 DNA is TGTGCCAGCAGTCCCCATGATCAGCCCCAGCATTTT. Translating gives CASSPHDQPQHF.

The V gene is TRBV15, the J gene TRBJ2-7; 8 bases fit TRBD2. Trimming cost V 1 base and J 5 bases; bases outside gene matches: 10. Germline V gene data show CDR1 as LNHNV and CDR2 as YYDKDF (reference sequence). The length of the CDR3 is 16 residues. The CDR3 region is CATSRGFSGGIDEQYF. The CDR3 DNA reads TGTGCCACCAGCAGAGGTTTCAGCGGGGGTATAGACGAGCAGTACTTC.

J is TRBJ2-7 and V is TRBV4-3; no definite D call. This CDR3 comprises 15 residues. Deletions cut 2 bases from V and 7 bases from J, with 18 bases between. Germline lookup yields CDR1 LGHNA and CDR2 YSLEER. The CDR3 DNA sequence: TGCGCCAGCAGCCAACTTATTGACACCTTAGAGGAGCAGTACTTC. It codes for CASSQLIDTLEEQYF.

This clone was counted only a few times. The chain uses TRBV18 and TRBJ2-7; 8 nucleotides agree with TRBD1. V was clipped by 3 bases and J by 5 bases; unmatched bases: 6. The length of the CDR3 is 14 residues. Germline V CDR1 and CDR2: KGHSH, LQKENI. CDR3 protein: CASSPGTGRDEQYF. For the CDR3, the DNA is TGTGCCAGCTCACCTGGGACAGGACGGGACGAGCAGTACTTC.

This sequence joins TRBV7-6 and TRBJ2-5; 8 nucleotides align to TRBD2. The CDR3 runs to 14 residues. In germline, CDR1 is SGHVS, CDR2 FNYEAQ. V dropped 3 bases and J dropped 4; count of bases not matched to a gene: 4. The chain's CDR3 is CASSLGLEGETQYF. CDR3 DNA sequence: TGTGCCAGCAGCTTGGGACTAGAGGGAGAGACCCAGTACTTC.